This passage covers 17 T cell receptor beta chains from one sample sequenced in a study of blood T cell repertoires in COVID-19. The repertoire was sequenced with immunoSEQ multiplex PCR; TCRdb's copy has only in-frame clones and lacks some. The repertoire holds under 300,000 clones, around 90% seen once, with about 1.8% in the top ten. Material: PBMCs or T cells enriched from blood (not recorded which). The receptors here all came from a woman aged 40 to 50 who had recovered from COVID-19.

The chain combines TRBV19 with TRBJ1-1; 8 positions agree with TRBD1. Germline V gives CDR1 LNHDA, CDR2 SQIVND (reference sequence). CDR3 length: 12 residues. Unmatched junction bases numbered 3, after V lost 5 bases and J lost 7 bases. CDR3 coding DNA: TGTGCCAGTAGTTCAGGGACAGGTGAAGCTTTCTTT. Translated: CASSSGTGEAFF.

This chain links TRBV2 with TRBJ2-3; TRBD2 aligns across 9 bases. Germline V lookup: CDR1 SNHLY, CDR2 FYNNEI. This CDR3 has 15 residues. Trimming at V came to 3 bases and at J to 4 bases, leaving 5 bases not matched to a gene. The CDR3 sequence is CASSEAGGGPDTQYF. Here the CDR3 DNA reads TGTGCCAGCAGTGAGGCGGGGGGGGGCCCAGATACGCAGTATTTT. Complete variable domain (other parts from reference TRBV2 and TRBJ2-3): EPEVTQTPSHQVTQMGQEVILRCVPISNHLYFYWYRQILGQKVEFLVSFYNNEISEKSEIFDDQFSVERPDGSNFTLKIRSTKLEDSAMYFCASSEAGGGPDTQYFGPGTRLTVL.

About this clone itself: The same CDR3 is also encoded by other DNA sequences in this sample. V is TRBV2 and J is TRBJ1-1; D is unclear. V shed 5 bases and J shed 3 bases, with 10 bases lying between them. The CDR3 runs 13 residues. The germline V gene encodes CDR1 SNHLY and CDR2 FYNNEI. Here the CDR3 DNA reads TGTGCCAGCAGTTTGCAGGTGTACACTGAAGCTTTCTTT. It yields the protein CASSLQVYTEAFF. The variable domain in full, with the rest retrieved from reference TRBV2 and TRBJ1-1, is EPEVTQTPSHQVTQMGQEVILRCVPISNHLYFYWYRQILGQKVEFLVSFYNNEISEKSEIFDDQFSVERPDGSNFTLKIRSTKLEDSAMYFCASSLQVYTEAFFGQGTRLTVV.

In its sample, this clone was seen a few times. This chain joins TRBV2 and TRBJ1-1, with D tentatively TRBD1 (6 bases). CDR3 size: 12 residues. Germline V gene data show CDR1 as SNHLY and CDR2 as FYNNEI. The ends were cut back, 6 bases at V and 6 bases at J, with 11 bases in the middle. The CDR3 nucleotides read TGTGCCAGCAGACAGGGATTCGCTGAAGCTTTCTTT. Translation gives CASRQGFAEAFF. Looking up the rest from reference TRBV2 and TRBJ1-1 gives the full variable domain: EPEVTQTPSHQVTQMGQEVILRCVPISNHLYFYWYRQILGQKVEFLVSFYNNEISEKSEIFDDQFSVERPDGSNFTLKIRSTKLEDSAMYFCASRQGFAEAFFGQGTRLTVV.

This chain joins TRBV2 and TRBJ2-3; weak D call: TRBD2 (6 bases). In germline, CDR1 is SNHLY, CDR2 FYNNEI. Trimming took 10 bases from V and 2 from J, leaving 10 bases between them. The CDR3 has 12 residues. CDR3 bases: TGTGCCACCGGGGGAGACACAGATACGCAGTATTTT. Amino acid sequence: CATGGDTDTQYF.

In DNA form, the CDR3 reads TGTGCCAGCAGCTTTGGAGGGAGTATCCACGAGCAGTACTTC. This codes for CASSFGGSIHEQYF. The gene calls are TRBV7-9 and TRBJ2-7; TRBD2 is a possible D gene (6 bases). The CDR3 length is 14 residues. CDR1 is SEHNR, CDR2 FQNEAQ, per germline (reference sequence). With 3 bases removed from V and 5 bases from J, the gap between germline ends came to 14 bases. Supplemented by reference TRBV7-9 and TRBJ2-7, the full variable domain reads DTGVSQNPRHKITKRGQNVTFRCDPISEHNRLYWYRQTLGQGPEFLTYFQNEAQLEKSRLLSDRFSAERPKGSFSTLEIQRTEQGDSAMYLCASSFGGSIHEQYFGPGTRLTVT.

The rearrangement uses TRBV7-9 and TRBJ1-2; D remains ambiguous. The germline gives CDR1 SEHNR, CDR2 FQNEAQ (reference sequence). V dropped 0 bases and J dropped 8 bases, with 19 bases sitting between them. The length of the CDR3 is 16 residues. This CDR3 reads CASSLATRGRSGGYTF. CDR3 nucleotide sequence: TGTGCCAGCAGCTTAGCTACCAGAGGCAGGTCGGGGGGCTACACCTTC.

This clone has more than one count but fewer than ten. The CDR3: CASSLSPGLAGVTYEQYF. The CDR3 DNA follows: TGTGCCAGCAGTTTATCCCCAGGTCTAGCGGGAGTAACCTACGAGCAGTACTTC. This chain connects TRBV27 to TRBJ2-7; TRBD2 aligns across 10 bases. This CDR3 comprises 18 residues. Germline lookup yields CDR1 MNHEY and CDR2 SMNVEV (reference sequence). The ends lost 0 bases at V and 2 bases at J; junction bases unmatched: 10.

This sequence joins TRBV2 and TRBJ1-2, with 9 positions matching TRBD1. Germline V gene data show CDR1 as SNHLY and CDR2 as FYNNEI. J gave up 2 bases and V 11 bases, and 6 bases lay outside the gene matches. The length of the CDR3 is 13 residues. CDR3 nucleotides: TGTGCCTCCCAACAGGGGGCGAACTATGGCTACACCTTC. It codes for CASQQGANYGYTF.

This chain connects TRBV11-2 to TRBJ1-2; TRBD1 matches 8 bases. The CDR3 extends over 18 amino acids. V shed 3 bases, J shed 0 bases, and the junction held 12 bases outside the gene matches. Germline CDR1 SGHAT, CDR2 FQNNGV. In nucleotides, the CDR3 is TGTGCCAGCAGCTTCCCTAAGGGACAGGTGGAGACTAACTATGGCTACACCTTC. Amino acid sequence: CASSFPKGQVETNYGYTF. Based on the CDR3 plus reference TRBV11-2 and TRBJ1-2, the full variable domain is EAGVAQSPRYKIIEKRQSVAFWCNPISGHATLYWYQQILGQGPKLLIQFQNNGVVDDSQLPKDRFSAERLKGVDSTLKIQPAKLEDSAVYLCASSFPKGQVETNYGYTFGSGTRLTVV.

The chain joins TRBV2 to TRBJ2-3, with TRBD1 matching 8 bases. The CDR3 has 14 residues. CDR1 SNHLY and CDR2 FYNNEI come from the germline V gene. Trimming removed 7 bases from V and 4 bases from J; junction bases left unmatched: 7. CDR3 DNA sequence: TGTGCCAGCAATCAGGGGGCGGAGGCAGATACGCAGTATTTT. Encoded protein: CASNQGAEADTQYF.

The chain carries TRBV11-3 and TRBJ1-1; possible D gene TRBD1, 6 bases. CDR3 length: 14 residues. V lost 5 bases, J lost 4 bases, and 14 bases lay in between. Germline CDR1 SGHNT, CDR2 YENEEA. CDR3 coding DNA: TGTGCCAGCAGCGTTACAGGGACGGTCACTGAAGCTTTCTTT. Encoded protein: CASSVTGTVTEAFF.

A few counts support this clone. CDR3 residues: CASSPIRGREAFF. CDR3 in DNA: TGTGCCAGCAGCCCTATAAGGGGGCGCGAGGCTTTCTTT. The J gene is TRBJ1-1, the V gene TRBV3-1 (or the pseudogene TRBV3-2); 7 bases map to TRBD1. Germline V gene data show CDR1 as LGHDT and CDR2 as YNNKEL (reference sequence). This CDR3 region has 13 residues. The V segment lost 4 bases and the J segment 11 bases; nucleotides outside the gene matches: 10.

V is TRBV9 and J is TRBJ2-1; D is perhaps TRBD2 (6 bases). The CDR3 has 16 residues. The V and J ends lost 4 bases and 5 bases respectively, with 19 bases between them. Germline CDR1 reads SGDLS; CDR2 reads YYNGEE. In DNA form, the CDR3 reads TGTGCCAGCAGCCAAAGCGGGTACGCTGGGGACAATGAGCAGTTCTTC. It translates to CASSQSGYAGDNEQFF.

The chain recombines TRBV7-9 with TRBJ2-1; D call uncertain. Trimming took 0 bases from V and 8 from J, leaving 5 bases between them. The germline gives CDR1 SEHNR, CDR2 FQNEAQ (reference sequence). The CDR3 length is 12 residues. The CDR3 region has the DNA TGTGCCAGCAGCTTAGCGGCTTATGAGCAGTTCTTC. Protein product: CASSLAAYEQFF.

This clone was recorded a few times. CDR3 region: CASSQKGGMSGRGGEQFF. CDR3 nucleotide sequence: TGCGCCAGCAGCCAAAAGGGTGGTATGAGCGGGAGGGGGGGTGAGCAGTTCTTC. The chain uses TRBV4-3 and TRBJ2-1, with 10 bases that match TRBD2. The CDR3 sequence is 18 residues long. The trim removed 2 bases at V and 9 bases at J, leaving 16 bases unmatched. In germline, CDR1 is LGHNA, CDR2 YSLEER.

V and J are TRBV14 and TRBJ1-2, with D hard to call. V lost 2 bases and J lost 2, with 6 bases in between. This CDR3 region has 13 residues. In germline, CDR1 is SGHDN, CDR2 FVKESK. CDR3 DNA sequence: TGTGCCAGCAGCCAATCCCTCAACTATGGCTACACCTTC. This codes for CASSQSLNYGYTF.